The 27 T cell receptor beta chains given below trace back to one sample, sequenced in a study of monozygotic twins with inflammatory bowel disease. Each CDR3 protein gets one entry in TCRdb, which reprocessed the 5' RACE reads and gives no DNA. The sample table sets out 400,000 to 500,000 distinct CDR3 sequences. The sequencing sample was made of blood. The receptors stem from a human donor with ulcerative colitis or Crohn's disease, or a healthy co-twin of an affected twin (not recorded which).

The chain couples TRBV20-1 to TRBJ2-7; TCRdb calls TRBD1, which cannot be checked without DNA. The CDR3 is made up of 17 amino acids. Germline values: CDR1 DFQATT, CDR2 SNEGSKA (reference sequence). This CDR3 reads CSAEKGGGGPSSYEQYF.

J is TRBJ2-7 and V is TRBV5-1; checking the TCRdb D call of TRBD1 is not possible without DNA. CDR1 is SGHRS, CDR2 YFSETQ, per germline. This CDR3 spans 14 amino acids. CDR3 amino acids: CASSFGTGAGEQYF.

The rearrangement links TRBV2 to TRBJ2-7; checking the TCRdb D call of TRBD1 is not possible without DNA. Germline V gives CDR1 SNHLY, CDR2 FYNNEI. CDR3 length: 14 amino acids. CDR3 protein: CASSVGQRSLEQYF.

The V call is TRBV5-1, the J call TRBJ1-1. The germline V gene encodes CDR1 SGHRS and CDR2 YFSETQ. The CDR3 totals 14 residues. CDR3 region: CASSFSSGNTEAFF.

The chain combines TRBV28 with TRBJ2-1; the TRBD2 assignment by TCRdb is unverifiable without DNA. This CDR3 has 14 residues. The germline gives CDR1 MDHEN, CDR2 SYDVKM. The CDR3 sequence: CASSFIRRAEEQFF.

V is TRBV20-1 and J is TRBJ1-1. There are 12 residues in the CDR3. The germline CDR1 and CDR2 sequences are DFQATT and SNEGSKA (reference sequence). CDR3 protein: CSARVQIGEAFF.

The gene calls are TRBV20-1 and TRBJ1-6. This CDR3 has 14 amino acids. CDR1 is DFQATT and CDR2 is SNEGSKA in the germline V gene (reference sequence). CDR3 residues: CSARDPAYNSPLHF.

The chain joins TRBV7-2 to TRBJ2-3; checking the TCRdb D call of TRBD1 is not possible without DNA. The CDR3 sequence is 15 residues long. Germline CDR1 SGHTA, CDR2 FQGNSA. CDR3 amino acids: CASSLGQPYTDTQYF.

The V and J genes are TRBV18 and TRBJ2-3; there is no DNA to check the TCRdb D call of TRBD2. CDR1 and CDR2 (germline): KGHSH, LQKENI. This CDR3 contains 16 residues. The CDR3 region is CASSPTLAGLRDTQYF.

The chain carries TRBV27 and TRBJ1-1. The CDR3 runs to 15 residues. Germline V lookup: CDR1 MNHEY, CDR2 SMNVEV (reference sequence). CDR3 loop: CASSFDRGRNTEAFF.

V and J are TRBV3-1 and TRBJ1-1; the TCRdb D gene call, TRBD1, has no DNA to confirm it. The CDR3 sequence is 14 residues long. CDR1 and CDR2 (germline): LGHDT, YNNKEL (reference sequence). The CDR3 loop is CASSNQGGDTEAFF.

The chain recombines TRBV7-2 with TRBJ1-2; TCRdb's D call of TRBD1 is untestable without DNA. The CDR3 is 14 residues long. Germline V gives CDR1 SGHTA, CDR2 FQGNSA. The CDR3 spells CASSTSRDHYGYTF. The complete variable domain, with remaining parts taken from reference TRBV7-2 and TRBJ1-2, reads GAGVSQSPSNKVTEKGKDVELRCDPISGHTALYWYRQSLGQGLEFLIYFQGNSAPDKSGLPSDRFSAERTGGSVSTLTIQRTQQEDSAVYLCASSTSRDHYGYTFGSGTRLTVV.

The V call is TRBV20-1, the J call TRBJ2-1; the D gene TCRdb calls, TRBD2, cannot be checked with no DNA. CDR1 and CDR2 from the germline V gene are DFQATT and SNEGSKA (reference sequence). This CDR3 has 12 amino acids. The CDR3 protein is CSAPAPRDEQFF.

The chain joins TRBV28 to TRBJ1-2. This CDR3 comprises 15 residues. Germline V gene lookup returns CDR1 MDHEN and CDR2 SYDVKM. The CDR3 reads CASSLVPHPNYGYTF.

The chain joins TRBV4-2 to TRBJ2-2; TCRdb's D call of TRBD2 is untestable without DNA. Germline-derived CDR1 and CDR2 are LGHNA and YNFKEQ. This CDR3 contains 17 residues. The CDR3 is CASSQPGLARSGGELFF.

This chain joins TRBV20-1 and TRBJ1-6; TCRdb returns TRBD1, unconfirmable since there is no DNA. Germline CDR1 and CDR2: DFQATT and SNEGSKA (reference sequence). There are 16 residues in the CDR3. CDR3 protein: CSARDQTGQYNSPLHF.

The V call is TRBV5-1, the J call TRBJ1-1; TCRdb proposes TRBD1, but this gene call is untestable without DNA. In germline, CDR1 is SGHRS, CDR2 YFSETQ. The CDR3 runs to 15 residues. This chain's CDR3 is CASSLLDSSNTEAFF.

This chain links TRBV3-1 with TRBJ2-1; TCRdb's assignment of TRBD2 cannot be checked, as there is no DNA. CDR1 LGHDT and CDR2 YNNKEL come from the germline V gene (reference sequence). The CDR3 consists of 18 residues. CDR3: CASSQDAGSGFLGNEQFF.

V is TRBV29-1 and J is TRBJ2-5; TCRdb calls TRBD1, which cannot be checked without DNA. Germline V gene lookup returns CDR1 SQVTM and CDR2 ANQGSEA. This CDR3 has 13 amino acids. The CDR3 here is CSVEWDRGETQYF.

The V and J genes are TRBV19 and TRBJ1-5. Per the germline V gene, CDR1 is LNHDA and CDR2 is SQIVND (reference sequence). This CDR3 contains 15 residues. CDR3: CASSKMRARSQPQHF.

The chain employs TRBV5-1 and TRBJ1-4; the D gene TCRdb calls, TRBD1, cannot be checked with no DNA. Per germline, CDR1 SGHRS and CDR2 YFSETQ. There are 16 residues in the CDR3. CDR3 loop: CASSLVSGQQNEKLFF.

This sequence joins TRBV12-3 or TRBV12-4 and TRBJ2-2; absent DNA, TCRdb's TRBD1 call cannot be checked. The CDR3 contains 15 residues. This CDR3 reads CASSRPGVHSGELFF.

The chain has TRBV12-3 or TRBV12-4 and TRBJ1-3; TCRdb's D call, TRBD1, is unchecked because there is no DNA. CDR3 length: 15 amino acids. Here the CDR3 reads CASSTGAAAGNTIYF.

CDR3 in amino acids: CASSLGTVDTEAFF. The V call is TRBV18, the J call TRBJ1-1; TCRdb selects TRBD1, and the lack of DNA leaves this call unchecked. There are 14 residues in the CDR3. Germline CDR1 KGHSH, CDR2 LQKENI.

This sequence joins TRBV27 and TRBJ2-7; TCRdb picks TRBD1, but there is no DNA to check that call. The CDR3 totals 15 residues. Germline CDR1 MNHEY, CDR2 SMNVEV (reference sequence). The CDR3 loop reads CASRYGQRSPYEQYF.

The rearrangement joins TRBV7-2 to TRBJ2-5; the D call of TRBD2 rests on TCRdb alone, since no DNA is present to check it. Germline V gene lookup returns CDR1 SGHTA and CDR2 FQGNSA. This CDR3 is built from 13 residues. The CDR3 protein is CASSADGLETQYF.

The chain carries TRBV10-3 and TRBJ1-1. Germline CDR1 and CDR2: ENHRY and SYGVKD. The CDR3 covers 14 residues. The CDR3 spells CAISETVGLTEAFF.